A selection of T cell receptor beta chains follows, all from one sample in a study of blood T cells in healthy people across ages. In TCRdb, the 5' RACE reads were re-called with MiXCR into one record per CDR3 protein. The table has approximately 880,000 distinct CDR3 sequences, around 48% seen once. Material for sequencing was blood. The origin of the receptors is a man aged 25 to 45 in good health. The CDR3 runs from the conserved cysteine through the conserved F or W. Only part of the rows carry a size: once, few, many, or a class if the clone is expanded.

size | V | CDR3
few | TRBV12-3/TRBV12-4 | CASSTDLYNEQFF
once | TRBV6-2/TRBV6-3 | CASRSGQKTNEQFF
- | TRBV4-2 | CASSQDVDRGQGYTF
once | TRBV20-1 | CSARERPYNSPLHF
- | TRBV4-3 | CASSQEKGAGYTF
few | TRBV12-5 | CASGLGSGSATDTQYF
- | TRBV7-2 | CASSQGKQETQFF
- | TRBV7-9 | CASSPGTSLFF
- | TRBV2 | CASSGTYTDTQYF
few | TRBV29-1 | CSVQDRGRNTEAFF
many | TRBV3-1 | CASSRTGNGYTF
- | TRBV4-1 | CASSTPSGGVSDTQYF
- | TRBV2 | CASTILQGNYGYTF
- | TRBV11-2 | CASGGSNSYEQYF
few | TRBV15 | CATSSEDSLSYEQYF
- | TRBV9 | CASSVQGPYYGYTF
many | TRBV29-1 | CSVEVGYNEQFF
- | TRBV30 | CAWRPGVLYNEQFF
few | TRBV5-1 | CASSRGLDTDTQYF
- | TRBV12-3/TRBV12-4 | CASRHYWRGLSYNEQFF
few | TRBV20-1 | CSAYQEQGIYNSPLHF
- | TRBV27 | CAGGRQGAHYEQYF
- | TRBV27 | CASSPSSGGSTDTQYF
- | TRBV29-1 | CSVRGQGEETQYF
- | TRBV6-5 | CASSYSGGAGTFTDTQYF
- | TRBV12-5 | CASGPGQTSQETQYF
- | TRBV4-1 | CASSQEQGRGQYF
- | TRBV15 | CATSSFLAGSGDTQYF
- | TRBV5-5 | CASRPDGFPYEQYF
- | TRBV18 | CASSLANSGGGEQYF
- | TRBV6-5 | CASSSLAGAREDTQYF
- | TRBV28 | CASRGTDYGYTF
- | TRBV27 | CASSLMAAGGSYEQYF
- | TRBV5-6 | CASSLAQTPLHF